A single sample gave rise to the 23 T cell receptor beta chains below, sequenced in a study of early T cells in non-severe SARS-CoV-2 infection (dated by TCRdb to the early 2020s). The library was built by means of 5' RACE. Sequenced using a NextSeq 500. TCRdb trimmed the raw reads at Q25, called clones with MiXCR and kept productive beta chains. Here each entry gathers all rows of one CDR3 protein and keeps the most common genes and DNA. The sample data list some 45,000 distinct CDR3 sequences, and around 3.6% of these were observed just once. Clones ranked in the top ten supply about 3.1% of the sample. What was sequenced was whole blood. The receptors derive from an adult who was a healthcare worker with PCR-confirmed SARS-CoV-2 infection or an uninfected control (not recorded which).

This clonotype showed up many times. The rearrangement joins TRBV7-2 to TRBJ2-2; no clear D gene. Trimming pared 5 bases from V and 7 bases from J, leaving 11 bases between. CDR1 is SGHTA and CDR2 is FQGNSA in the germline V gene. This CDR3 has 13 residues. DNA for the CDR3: TGTGCCAGCAGCCCGATACCCGGCGGGGAGCTGTTTTTT. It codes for CASSPIPGGELFF.

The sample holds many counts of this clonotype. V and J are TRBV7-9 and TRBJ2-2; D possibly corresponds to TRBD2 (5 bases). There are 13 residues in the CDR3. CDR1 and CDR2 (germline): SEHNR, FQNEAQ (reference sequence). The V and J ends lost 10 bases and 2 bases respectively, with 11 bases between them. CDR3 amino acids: CATTEANTGELFF. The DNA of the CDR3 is TGTGCCACCACGGAGGCTAACACCGGGGAGCTGTTTTTT. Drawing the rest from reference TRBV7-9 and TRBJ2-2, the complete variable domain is DTGVSQNPRHKITKRGQNVTFRCDPISEHNRLYWYRQTLGQGPEFLTYFQNEAQLEKSRLLSDRFSAERPKGSFSTLEIQRTEQGDSAMYLCATTEANTGELFFGEGSRLTVL.

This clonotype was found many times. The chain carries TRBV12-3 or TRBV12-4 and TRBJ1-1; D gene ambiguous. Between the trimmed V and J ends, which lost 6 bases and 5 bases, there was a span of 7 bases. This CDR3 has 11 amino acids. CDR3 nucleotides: TGTGCCAGCAGCCGTAGGACTGAAGCTTTCTTT. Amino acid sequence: CASSRRTEAFF.

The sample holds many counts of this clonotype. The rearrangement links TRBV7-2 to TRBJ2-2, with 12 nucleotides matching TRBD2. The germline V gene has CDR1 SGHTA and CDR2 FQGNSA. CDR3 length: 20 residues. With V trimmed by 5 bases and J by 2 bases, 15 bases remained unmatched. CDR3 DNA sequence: TGTGCCAGCAGCCCCTTGACTAGCGGGAGTTCAAGGGTCAACACCGGGGAGCTGTTTTTT. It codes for CASSPLTSGSSRVNTGELFF.

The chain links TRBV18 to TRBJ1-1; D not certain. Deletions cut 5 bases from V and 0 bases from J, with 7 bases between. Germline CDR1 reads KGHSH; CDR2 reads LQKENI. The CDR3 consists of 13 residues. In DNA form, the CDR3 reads TGTGCCAGCTCAGTCTCGATGAACACTGAAGCTTTCTTT. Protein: CASSVSMNTEAFF.

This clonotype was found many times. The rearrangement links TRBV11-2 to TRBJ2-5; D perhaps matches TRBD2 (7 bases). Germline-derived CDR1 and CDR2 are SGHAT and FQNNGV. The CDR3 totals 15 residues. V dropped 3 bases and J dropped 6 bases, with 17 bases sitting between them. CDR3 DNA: TGTGCCAGCAGCTTTCGGGGGGCGTCGCTGAAGACCCAGTACTTC. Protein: CASSFRGASLKTQYF.

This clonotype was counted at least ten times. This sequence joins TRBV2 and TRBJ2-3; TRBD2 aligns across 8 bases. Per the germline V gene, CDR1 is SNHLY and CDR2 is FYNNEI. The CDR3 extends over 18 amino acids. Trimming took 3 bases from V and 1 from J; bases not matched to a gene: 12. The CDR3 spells CASSDLGGGPPGTDTQYF. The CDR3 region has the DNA TGTGCCAGCAGTGATTTAGGCGGGGGGCCGCCGGGCACAGATACGCAGTATTTT.

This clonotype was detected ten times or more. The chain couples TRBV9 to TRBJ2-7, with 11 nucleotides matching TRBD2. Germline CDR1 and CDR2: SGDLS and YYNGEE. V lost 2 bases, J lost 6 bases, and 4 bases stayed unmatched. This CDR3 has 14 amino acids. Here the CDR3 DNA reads TGTGCCAGCAGCGTTAGCGGGGGGGCGAGCGAGCAGTACTTC. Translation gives CASSVSGGASEQYF.

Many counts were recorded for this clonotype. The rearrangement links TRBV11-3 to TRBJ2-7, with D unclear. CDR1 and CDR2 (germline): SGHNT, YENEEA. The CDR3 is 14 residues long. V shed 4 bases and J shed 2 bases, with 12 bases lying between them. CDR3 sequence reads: CASSSGIIAYEQYF. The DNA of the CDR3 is TGTGCCAGCAGCTCTGGGATTATAGCCTACGAGCAGTACTTC.

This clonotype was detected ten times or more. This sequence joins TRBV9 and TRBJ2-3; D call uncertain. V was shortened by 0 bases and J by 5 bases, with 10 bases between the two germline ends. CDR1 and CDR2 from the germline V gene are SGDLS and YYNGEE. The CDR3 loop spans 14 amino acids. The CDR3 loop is CASSVDIRVDTQYF. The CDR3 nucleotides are TGTGCCAGCAGCGTAGACATAAGGGTAGATACGCAGTATTTT.

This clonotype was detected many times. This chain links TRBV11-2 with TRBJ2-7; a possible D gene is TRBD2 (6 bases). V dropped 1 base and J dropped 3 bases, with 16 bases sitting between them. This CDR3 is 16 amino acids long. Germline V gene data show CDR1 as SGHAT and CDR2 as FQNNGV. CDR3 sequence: CASSLGPRGGVYEQYF. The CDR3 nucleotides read TGTGCCAGCAGCTTAGGCCCCCGGGGCGGGGTCTACGAGCAGTACTTC.

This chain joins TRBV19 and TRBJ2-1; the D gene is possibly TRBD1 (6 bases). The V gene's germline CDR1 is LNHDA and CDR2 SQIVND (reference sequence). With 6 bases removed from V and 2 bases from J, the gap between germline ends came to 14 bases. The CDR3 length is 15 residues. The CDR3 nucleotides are TGTGCCAGTAGCCCACAGGGTTCGGCCTACAATGAGCAGTTCTTC. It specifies CASSPQGSAYNEQFF.

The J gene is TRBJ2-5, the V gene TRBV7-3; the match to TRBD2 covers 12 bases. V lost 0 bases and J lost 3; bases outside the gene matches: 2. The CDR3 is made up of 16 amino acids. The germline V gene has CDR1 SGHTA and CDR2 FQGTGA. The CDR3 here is CASSLTGLAGKETQYF. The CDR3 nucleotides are TGTGCCAGCAGCTTAACCGGACTAGCGGGAAAAGAGACCCAGTACTTC.

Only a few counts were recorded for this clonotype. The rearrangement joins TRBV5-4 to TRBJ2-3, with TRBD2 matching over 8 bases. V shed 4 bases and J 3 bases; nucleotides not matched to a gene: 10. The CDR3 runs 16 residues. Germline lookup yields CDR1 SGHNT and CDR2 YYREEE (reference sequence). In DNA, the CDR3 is TGTGCCAGCAGCCCGGGGCGGGGGGCGTGGACAGATACGCAGTATTTT. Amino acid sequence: CASSPGRGAWTDTQYF.

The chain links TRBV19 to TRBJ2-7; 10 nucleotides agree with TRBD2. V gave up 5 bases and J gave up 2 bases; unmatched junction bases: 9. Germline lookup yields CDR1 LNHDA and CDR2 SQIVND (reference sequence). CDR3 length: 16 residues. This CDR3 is CASSSGGLAPTYEQYF. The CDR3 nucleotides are TGTGCCAGTAGTTCCGGGGGACTAGCGCCTACCTACGAGCAGTACTTC.

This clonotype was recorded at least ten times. Here the CDR3 DNA reads TGTGCCAGCACCCCCTCGAACACTGAAGCTTTCTTT. This codes for CASTPSNTEAFF. V usage is TRBV12-3 or TRBV12-4 and J usage is TRBJ1-1; unclear D gene. The CDR3 is 12 residues long. With 7 bases removed from V and 1 base from J, the gap between germline ends came to 7 bases.

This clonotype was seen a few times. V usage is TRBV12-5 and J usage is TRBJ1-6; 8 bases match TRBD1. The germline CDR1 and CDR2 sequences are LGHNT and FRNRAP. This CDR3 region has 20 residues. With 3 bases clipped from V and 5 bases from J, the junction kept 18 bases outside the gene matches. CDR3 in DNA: TGTGCTAGTGGTTTTTTTTCTTTTGATACGCCGGGACAGGATAATTCACCCCTCCACTTT. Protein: CASGFFSFDTPGQDNSPLHF.

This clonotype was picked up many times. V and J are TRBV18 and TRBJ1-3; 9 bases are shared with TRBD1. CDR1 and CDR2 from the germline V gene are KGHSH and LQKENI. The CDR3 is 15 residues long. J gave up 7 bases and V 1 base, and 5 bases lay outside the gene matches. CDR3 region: CASSPLWTGDNTIYF. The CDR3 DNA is TGTGCCAGCTCACCACTTTGGACAGGGGACAACACCATATATTTT.

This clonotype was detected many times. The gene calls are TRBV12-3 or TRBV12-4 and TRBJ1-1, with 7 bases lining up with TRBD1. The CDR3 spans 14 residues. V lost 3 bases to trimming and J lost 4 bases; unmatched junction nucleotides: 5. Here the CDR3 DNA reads TGTGCCAGCAGTTTTACAGGGGATAGCACTGAAGCTTTCTTT. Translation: CASSFTGDSTEAFF.

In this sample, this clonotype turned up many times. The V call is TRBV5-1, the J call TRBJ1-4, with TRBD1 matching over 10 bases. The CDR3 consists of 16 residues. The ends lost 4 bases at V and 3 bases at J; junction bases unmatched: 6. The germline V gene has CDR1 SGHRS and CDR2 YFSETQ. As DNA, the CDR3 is TGCGCCAGCAGCGGGGGGACAGGGGCGGCTAATGAAAAACTGTTTTTT. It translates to CASSGGTGAANEKLFF.

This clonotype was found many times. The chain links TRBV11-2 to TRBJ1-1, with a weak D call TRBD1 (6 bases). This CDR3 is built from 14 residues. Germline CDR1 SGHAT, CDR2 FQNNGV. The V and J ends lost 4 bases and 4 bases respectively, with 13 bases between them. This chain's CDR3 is CASSSLLGGTEAFF. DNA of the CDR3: TGTGCCAGCAGCTCATTATTAGGGGGCACTGAAGCTTTCTTT.

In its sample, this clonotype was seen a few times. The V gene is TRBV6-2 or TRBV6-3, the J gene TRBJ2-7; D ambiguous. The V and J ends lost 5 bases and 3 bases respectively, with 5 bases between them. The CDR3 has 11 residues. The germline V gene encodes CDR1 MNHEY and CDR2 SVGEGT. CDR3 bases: TGTGCCAGCAGTGACTTCTACGAGCAGTACTTC. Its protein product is CASSDFYEQYF.

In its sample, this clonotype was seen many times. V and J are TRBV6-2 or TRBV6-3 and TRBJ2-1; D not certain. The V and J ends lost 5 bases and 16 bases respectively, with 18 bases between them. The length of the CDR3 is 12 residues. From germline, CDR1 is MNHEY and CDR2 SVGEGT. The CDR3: CASSRAAGIYFF. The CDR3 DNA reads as TGTGCCAGCAGTCGGGCAGCTGGTATTTATTTCTTC.